These T cell receptor beta chains were read from a single sample in a study of blood T cell repertoires in COVID-19. TCRdb's table, derived via immunoSEQ multiplex PCR, lists solely in-frame clones and lacks some. The table has approximately 100,000 clones, about 85% seen once; the top ten hold under 15%. Sequencing used peripheral blood. The receptors come from a human donor in a cohort sampled during active COVID-19. Each CDR3 is given with its conserved first and last residue. D genes are given only for firm matches. Where a row states a size, it is once, few, many or the class of an expanded clone; other rows omit it.

d_gene: NA
abundance: few
v_gene: TRBV19
j_gene: TRBJ2-5
CDR3aa: CASSIMVGPWAQYF
CDR3nt: TGTGCCAGTAGTATAATGGTGGGGCCCTGGGCCCAGTACTTC

d_gene: TRBD1
abundance: NA
v_gene: TRBV7-2
j_gene: TRBJ1-2
CDR3aa: CASSLGTGSLGYTF
CDR3nt: TGTGCCAGCAGCTTGGGGACAGGGTCGCTGGGCTACACCTTC

d_gene: NA
abundance: NA
v_gene: TRBV5-1
j_gene: TRBJ2-5
CDR3aa: CASSLEKETQYF
CDR3nt: TGCGCCAGCAGCTTAGAGAAGGAGACCCAGTACTTC

d_gene: NA
abundance: NA
v_gene: TRBV4-2
j_gene: TRBJ1-3
CDR3aa: CASSLGGRGTGNTIYF
CDR3nt: TGTGCCAGCAGCCTGGGGGGTCGAGGTACTGGAAACACCATATATTTT

d_gene: TRBD1
abundance: NA
v_gene: TRBV28
j_gene: TRBJ2-7
CDR3aa: CASTPTGLLYEQYF
CDR3nt: TGTGCCAGCACCCCGACAGGGCTCCTCTACGAGCAGTACTTC

d_gene: NA
abundance: NA
v_gene: TRBV9
j_gene: TRBJ1-3
CDR3aa: CASSVLDSYSGNTIYF
CDR3nt: TGTGCCAGCAGCGTACTGGACAGTTACTCTGGAAACACCATATATTTT

d_gene: TRBD1
abundance: NA
v_gene: TRBV27
j_gene: TRBJ1-6
CDR3aa: CATSGQGANSPLHF
CDR3nt: TGTGCCACCTCGGGACAGGGGGCGAATTCACCCCTCCACTTT

d_gene: TRBD2
abundance: NA
v_gene: TRBV4-1
j_gene: TRBJ2-3
CDR3aa: CASSQDGAGVLDTQYF
CDR3nt: TGCGCCAGCAGCCAAGATGGGGCGGGAGTTCTGGATACGCAGTATTTT

d_gene: NA
abundance: once
v_gene: TRBV30
j_gene: TRBJ1-5
CDR3aa: CAWSVGGGGNQPQHF
CDR3nt: TGTGCCTGGAGTGTAGGGGGAGGGGGGAATCAGCCCCAGCATTTT

d_gene: NA
abundance: NA
v_gene: TRBV7-3
j_gene: TRBJ2-7
CDR3aa: CASSSNRVGEQYF
CDR3nt: TGTGCCAGCAGCTCGAACAGGGTCGGAGAGCAGTACTTC

d_gene: TRBD2
abundance: NA
v_gene: TRBV9
j_gene: TRBJ2-6
CDR3aa: CASSGTSGTASGANVLTF
CDR3nt: TGTGCCAGCAGCGGGACTAGCGGAACGGCCTCTGGGGCCAACGTCCTGACTTTC

d_gene: NA
abundance: NA
v_gene: TRBV4-2
j_gene: TRBJ2-1
CDR3aa: CASSPAGTGNEQFF
CDR3nt: TGTGCCAGCAGCCCTGCTGGGACTGGCAATGAGCAGTTCTTC

d_gene: NA
abundance: many
v_gene: TRBV7-2
j_gene: TRBJ1-5
CDR3aa: CASSFTGPSNSQPQHF
CDR3nt: TGTGCCAGCAGCTTTACTGGGCCATCGAATTCTCAGCCCCAGCATTTT

d_gene: NA
abundance: few
v_gene: TRBV28
j_gene: TRBJ1-5
CDR3aa: CASNRDSNQPQHF
CDR3nt: TGTGCCAGCAACAGGGATAGCAATCAGCCCCAGCATTTT

d_gene: NA
abundance: NA
v_gene: TRBV6-5
j_gene: TRBJ1-1
CDR3aa: CASSSAGGEAFF
CDR3nt: TGTGCCAGCAGTTCAGCCGGCGGTGAAGCTTTCTTT

d_gene: NA
abundance: NA
v_gene: TRBV5-1
j_gene: TRBJ2-5
CDR3aa: CASRKGEGPQETQYF
CDR3nt: TGCGCCAGCAGGAAGGGGGAGGGCCCACAAGAGACCCAGTACTTC

d_gene: NA
abundance: NA
v_gene: TRBV13
j_gene: TRBJ2-1
CDR3aa: CASSLVRSVAESYNEQFF
CDR3nt: TGTGCCAGCAGCTTAGTTCGCTCTGTGGCAGAATCCTACAATGAGCAGTTCTTC

d_gene: TRBD1
abundance: NA
v_gene: TRBV30
j_gene: TRBJ1-1
CDR3aa: CAWGLGTAEAFF
CDR3nt: TGTGCCTGGGGCCTCGGGACAGCAGAAGCTTTCTTT

d_gene: TRBD2
abundance: NA
v_gene: TRBV5-1
j_gene: TRBJ2-7
CDR3aa: CASSLGVRGLAYEQYF
CDR3nt: TGCGCCAGCAGCTTGGGGGTCCGGGGACTAGCGTACGAGCAGTACTTC

d_gene: NA
abundance: NA
v_gene: TRBV2
j_gene: TRBJ2-7
CDR3aa: CASAYISRLSYEQYF
CDR3nt: TGTGCCAGCGCATACATATCAAGATTGTCCTACGAGCAGTACTTC

d_gene: TRBD1
abundance: NA
v_gene: TRBV5-1
j_gene: TRBJ2-2
CDR3aa: CASSYRGPSGELFF
CDR3nt: TGCGCCAGCAGCTACAGGGGGCCGAGCGGGGAGCTGTTTTTT

d_gene: TRBD2
abundance: NA
v_gene: TRBV5-1
j_gene: TRBJ2-1
CDR3aa: CASSSPLAGYNEQFF
CDR3nt: TGCGCCAGCAGCTCCCCACTAGCGGGTTATAATGAGCAGTTCTTC

d_gene: TRBD1
abundance: NA
v_gene: TRBV15
j_gene: TRBJ1-1
CDR3aa: CATSTRQGNTEAFF
CDR3nt: TGTGCCACCAGCACAAGACAGGGGAACACTGAAGCTTTCTTT

d_gene: NA
abundance: NA
v_gene: TRBV12-2
j_gene: TRBJ1-3
CDR3aa: CASPEKGGNTIYF
CDR3nt: TGTGCAAGTCCCGAGAAGGGGGGAAACACCATATATTTT

d_gene: TRBD2
abundance: once
v_gene: TRBV7-2
j_gene: TRBJ2-7
CDR3aa: CASSLTGLAGVSYEQYF
CDR3nt: TGTGCCAGCAGCCTAACGGGACTAGCGGGAGTTTCCTACGAGCAGTACTTC

d_gene: TRBD2
abundance: NA
v_gene: TRBV28
j_gene: TRBJ2-1
CDR3aa: CASMAREGRDEQFF
CDR3nt: TGTGCCAGCATGGCGCGGGAGGGCCGCGATGAGCAGTTCTTC

d_gene: TRBD2
abundance: NA
v_gene: TRBV11-2
j_gene: TRBJ2-7
CDR3aa: CASSLYPAGGRYEQYF
CDR3nt: TGTGCCAGCAGCTTATACCCCGCCGGCGGGAGGTACGAGCAGTACTTC

d_gene: TRBD2
abundance: NA
v_gene: TRBV11-2
j_gene: TRBJ2-1
CDR3aa: CASSLISGTHNGQFF
CDR3nt: TGTGCCAGCAGCTTAATTAGCGGGACCCACAATGGGCAGTTCTTC

d_gene: TRBD2
abundance: NA
v_gene: TRBV4-1
j_gene: TRBJ2-2
CDR3aa: CASSLTLAGVETGELFF
CDR3nt: TGCGCCAGCAGCCTGACATTAGCGGGAGTTGAAACCGGGGAGCTGTTTTTT

d_gene: TRBD2
abundance: NA
v_gene: TRBV5-1
j_gene: TRBJ2-1
CDR3aa: CASSWTSASSYNEQFF
CDR3nt: TGCGCCAGCAGCTGGACTAGCGCCAGCTCCTACAATGAGCAGTTCTTC

d_gene: NA
abundance: NA
v_gene: TRBV5-1
j_gene: TRBJ2-2
CDR3aa: CASSPSHGWGAGELFF
CDR3nt: TGCGCCAGCAGCCCATCCCACGGATGGGGGGCCGGGGAGCTGTTTTTT

d_gene: NA
abundance: NA
v_gene: TRBV24-1
j_gene: TRBJ2-5
CDR3aa: CATSVRGQETQYF
CDR3nt: TGTGCCACCAGTGTACGGGGTCAAGAGACCCAGTACTTC

d_gene: NA
abundance: NA
v_gene: TRBV6-2/TRBV6-3
j_gene: TRBJ2-3
CDR3aa: CASSSNGQISTDTQYF
CDR3nt: TGTGCCAGCAGTTCTAACGGACAGATAAGCACAGATACGCAGTATTTT

d_gene: TRBD1
abundance: once
v_gene: TRBV9
j_gene: TRBJ2-7
CDR3aa: CASSVSGTGPYEQYF
CDR3nt: TGTGCCAGCAGCGTAAGTGGGACAGGGCCCTACGAGCAGTACTTC

d_gene: TRBD1
abundance: once
v_gene: TRBV12-3/TRBV12-4
j_gene: TRBJ1-1
CDR3aa: CASSSDRATEAFF
CDR3nt: TGTGCCAGCAGTTCGGACAGGGCCACTGAAGCTTTCTTT

d_gene: TRBD1
abundance: NA
v_gene: TRBV28
j_gene: TRBJ2-7
CDR3aa: CASSHGTGPPYEQYF
CDR3nt: TGTGCCAGCAGCCATGGGACAGGCCCTCCCTACGAGCAGTACTTC

d_gene: TRBD2
abundance: NA
v_gene: TRBV7-9
j_gene: TRBJ2-3
CDR3aa: CASSPPFGGISTDTQYF
CDR3nt: TGTGCCAGCAGCCCACCGTTCGGGGGGATAAGCACAGATACGCAGTATTTT

d_gene: NA
abundance: NA
v_gene: TRBV4-1
j_gene: TRBJ2-3
CDR3aa: CASSHSPAGDTQYF
CDR3nt: TGCGCCAGCAGCCATTCCCCCGCGGGAGATACGCAGTATTTT

d_gene: NA
abundance: few
v_gene: TRBV28
j_gene: TRBJ1-2
CDR3aa: CASSFFPGYGYTF
CDR3nt: TGTGCCAGCAGTTTTTTTCCGGGCTATGGCTACACCTTC

d_gene: TRBD1
abundance: NA
v_gene: TRBV28
j_gene: TRBJ1-5
CDR3aa: CASSPIPGTGNQPQHF
CDR3nt: TGTGCCAGCAGCCCGATTCCCGGGACAGGCAATCAGCCCCAGCATTTT

d_gene: NA
abundance: NA
v_gene: TRBV24-1
j_gene: TRBJ2-2
CDR3aa: CATSDGLKDSNTGELFF
CDR3nt: TGTGCCACCAGTGATGGTTTAAAGGACAGCAACACCGGGGAGCTGTTTTTT

d_gene: NA
abundance: NA
v_gene: TRBV27
j_gene: TRBJ2-1
CDR3aa: CASSISYRETSSYNEQFF
CDR3nt: TGTGCCAGCAGTATTTCGTACAGGGAAACGAGCTCCTACAATGAGCAGTTCTTC

d_gene: NA
abundance: once
v_gene: TRBV4-1
j_gene: TRBJ1-2
CDR3aa: CASSPLGLSNYGYTF
CDR3nt: TGCGCCAGCAGCCCACTAGGGCTGTCTAACTATGGCTACACCTTC

d_gene: TRBD2
abundance: NA
v_gene: TRBV24-1
j_gene: TRBJ2-5
CDR3aa: CATSPGGRRLAGVPQETQYF
CDR3nt: TGTGCCACCAGTCCAGGGGGAAGGAGACTAGCGGGAGTCCCCCAAGAGACCCAGTACTTC

d_gene: NA
abundance: once
v_gene: TRBV15
j_gene: TRBJ2-1
CDR3aa: CATSRGRNEQFF
CDR3nt: TGTGCCACCAGCAGGGGGAGGAATGAGCAGTTCTTC

d_gene: TRBD2
abundance: NA
v_gene: TRBV9
j_gene: TRBJ2-1
CDR3aa: CASSPGLAGYNEQFF
CDR3nt: TGTGCCAGCAGCCCCGGACTAGCGGGATACAATGAGCAGTTCTTC

d_gene: TRBD2
abundance: NA
v_gene: TRBV9
j_gene: TRBJ2-7
CDR3aa: CASSASGGDREQYF
CDR3nt: TGTGCCAGCAGCGCTAGCGGGGGGGACCGCGAGCAGTACTTC

d_gene: NA
abundance: few
v_gene: TRBV11-2
j_gene: TRBJ2-7
CDR3aa: CASRQGGYEQYF
CDR3nt: TGTGCCAGCCGTCAGGGTGGCTACGAGCAGTACTTC

d_gene: TRBD2
abundance: NA
v_gene: TRBV30
j_gene: TRBJ2-7
CDR3aa: CALTSGKWYEQYF
CDR3nt: TGTGCCTTGACTAGCGGGAAATGGTACGAGCAGTACTTC

d_gene: NA
abundance: NA
v_gene: TRBV28
j_gene: TRBJ2-7
CDR3aa: CASSFGPAYEQYF
CDR3nt: TGTGCCAGCAGTTTCGGTCCTGCCTACGAGCAGTACTTC

d_gene: NA
abundance: few
v_gene: TRBV7-2
j_gene: TRBJ1-2
CDR3aa: CASSLAGGYYGYTF
CDR3nt: TGTGCCAGCAGCTTAGCTGGGGGGTACTATGGCTACACCTTC

d_gene: TRBD1
abundance: NA
v_gene: TRBV10-3
j_gene: TRBJ1-3
CDR3aa: CASSDRSSGNTIYF
CDR3nt: TGTGCCAGCTCGGACAGGAGCTCTGGAAACACCATATATTTT

d_gene: TRBD2
abundance: NA
v_gene: TRBV9
j_gene: TRBJ2-1
CDR3aa: CASSASGAGAGEQFF
CDR3nt: TGTGCCAGCAGCGCCTCTGGAGCGGGAGCTGGTGAGCAGTTCTTC

d_gene: TRBD1
abundance: NA
v_gene: TRBV6-2/TRBV6-3
j_gene: TRBJ1-5
CDR3aa: CASSPGQGLYSNQPQHF
CDR3nt: TGTGCCAGCAGTCCGGGACAGGGTCTGTATAGCAATCAGCCCCAGCATTTT

d_gene: TRBD2
abundance: NA
v_gene: TRBV6-6
j_gene: TRBJ2-7
CDR3aa: CASSFPAGTREYEQYF
CDR3nt: TGTGCCAGCAGTTTCCCAGCGGGAACCCGGGAATACGAGCAGTACTTC

d_gene: TRBD1
abundance: NA
v_gene: TRBV9
j_gene: TRBJ2-7
CDR3aa: CASSIHSGTASMYEQYF
CDR3nt: TGTGCCAGCAGCATCCACTCCGGGACAGCGAGTATGTACGAGCAGTACTTC

d_gene: TRBD1
abundance: once
v_gene: TRBV19
j_gene: TRBJ1-2
CDR3aa: CASRTAGGGDYGYTF
CDR3nt: TGTGCCAGTAGGACCGCAGGGGGCGGAGACTATGGCTACACCTTC

d_gene: NA
abundance: NA
v_gene: TRBV5-4
j_gene: TRBJ2-3
CDR3aa: CASSIYGADTQYF
CDR3nt: TGTGCCAGCAGCATCTACGGGGCAGATACGCAGTATTTT

d_gene: NA
abundance: NA
v_gene: TRBV4-1
j_gene: TRBJ2-3
CDR3aa: CASSLLTTPYTDTQYF
CDR3nt: TGCGCCAGCAGCTTGTTGACAACCCCGTACACAGATACGCAGTATTTT

d_gene: NA
abundance: NA
v_gene: TRBV19
j_gene: TRBJ2-1
CDR3aa: CASSTHQRGEQFF
CDR3nt: TGTGCCAGTAGTACCCACCAGAGGGGGGAGCAGTTCTTC